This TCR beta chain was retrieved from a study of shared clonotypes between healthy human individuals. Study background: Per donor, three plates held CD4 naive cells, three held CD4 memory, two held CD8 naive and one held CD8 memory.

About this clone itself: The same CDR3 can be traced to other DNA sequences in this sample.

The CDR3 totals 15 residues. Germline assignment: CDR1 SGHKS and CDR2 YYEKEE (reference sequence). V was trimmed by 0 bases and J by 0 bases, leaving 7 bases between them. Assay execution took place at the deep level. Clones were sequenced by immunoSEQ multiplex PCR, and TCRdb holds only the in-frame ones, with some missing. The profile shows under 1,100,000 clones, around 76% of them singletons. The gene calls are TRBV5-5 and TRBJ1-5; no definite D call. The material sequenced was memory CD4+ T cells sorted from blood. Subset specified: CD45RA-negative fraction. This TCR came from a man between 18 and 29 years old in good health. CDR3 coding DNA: TGTGCCAGCAGCTTGGACGGAAATAGCAATCAGCCCCAGCATTTT. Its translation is CASSLDGNSNQPQHF.